This entry is about one TCR beta chain. Methods used by the authors: Estimation of nucleated cell counts relied on the amplification of reference gene primers. Assay: immunoSEQ multiplex PCR; the TCRdb copy retains only in-frame clones and omits some. From that table come the V and J calls and clone size; the DNA was used to work out D and trimming. The sample lists 140,000 or so clones, about 89% occurring once. This entry belongs to a study of blood T cell repertoires in COVID-19. Study-level information: Sources were T cells, B-cell-depleted T cells, or PBMCs; the material itself was cDNA or gDNA.

Germline V lookup: CDR1 SEHNR, CDR2 FQNEAQ (reference sequence). V was shortened by 4 bases and J by 0 bases, with 15 bases between the two germline ends. This CDR3 has 16 amino acids. J is TRBJ1-1 and V is TRBV7-9; D gene uncertain. The TCR was taken from a man aged 50-59 years who had recovered from COVID-19. The sample taken for sequencing was peripheral blood. CDR3 protein: CASSSRHMSVNTEAFF. CDR3 DNA: TGTGCCAGCAGCTCCCGCCATATGTCAGTGAACACTGAAGCTTTCTTT.